This TCR beta chain emerged from a study of cytomegalovirus exposure and HLA in healthy donors. In the study overall: Of roughly 400 genotyped donors, roughly 80% clustered with self-reported Caucasian donors.

Study results and limitations: A later analysis reportedly found that, within productive TCRs, an Asian-associated ancestry cluster had fewer N-insertions than the mean observed across the roughly 700 donors. After further analysis at a later stage, 16,951 TCR beta sequences were associated with HLA alleles at 0.05 false discovery rate.

Primers for the PCR totalled 60 Vbeta and 13 Jbeta. Libraries were prepared by immunoSEQ multiplex PCR; TCRdb keeps only in-frame clonotypes and omits some of them. The repertoire holds about 140,000 clones, with 77% as singletons. V dropped 0 bases and J dropped 3 bases, with 12 bases sitting between them. The CDR3 sequence is 15 residues long. Germline V gives CDR1 SGHNT, CDR2 YENEEA. About this clone itself: The antigen remains undetermined.

The source is a female donor in good health and CMV-seronegative. The sequenced sample consisted of PBMCs. The chain employs TRBV11-3 and TRBJ2-7; maybe TRBD2 (6 bases). In DNA form, the CDR3 reads TGTGCCAGCAGCTTAGATCCCGGGGGTCACTACGAGCAGTACTTC. Its protein is CASSLDPGGHYEQYF.